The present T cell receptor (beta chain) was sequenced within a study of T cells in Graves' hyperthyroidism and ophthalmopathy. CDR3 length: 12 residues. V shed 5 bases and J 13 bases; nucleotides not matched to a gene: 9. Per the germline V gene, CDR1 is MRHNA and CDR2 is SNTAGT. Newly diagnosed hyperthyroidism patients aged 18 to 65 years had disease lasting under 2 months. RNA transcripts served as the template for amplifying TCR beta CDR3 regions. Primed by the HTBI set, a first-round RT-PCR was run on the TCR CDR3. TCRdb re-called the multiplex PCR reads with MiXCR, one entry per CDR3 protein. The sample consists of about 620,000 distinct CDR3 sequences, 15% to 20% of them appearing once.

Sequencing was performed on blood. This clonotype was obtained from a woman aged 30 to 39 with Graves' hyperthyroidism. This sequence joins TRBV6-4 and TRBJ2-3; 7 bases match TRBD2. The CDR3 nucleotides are TGTGCCAGCAGTCTGACGGGAGGACCCAAGTATTTT. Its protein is CASSLTGGPKYF.